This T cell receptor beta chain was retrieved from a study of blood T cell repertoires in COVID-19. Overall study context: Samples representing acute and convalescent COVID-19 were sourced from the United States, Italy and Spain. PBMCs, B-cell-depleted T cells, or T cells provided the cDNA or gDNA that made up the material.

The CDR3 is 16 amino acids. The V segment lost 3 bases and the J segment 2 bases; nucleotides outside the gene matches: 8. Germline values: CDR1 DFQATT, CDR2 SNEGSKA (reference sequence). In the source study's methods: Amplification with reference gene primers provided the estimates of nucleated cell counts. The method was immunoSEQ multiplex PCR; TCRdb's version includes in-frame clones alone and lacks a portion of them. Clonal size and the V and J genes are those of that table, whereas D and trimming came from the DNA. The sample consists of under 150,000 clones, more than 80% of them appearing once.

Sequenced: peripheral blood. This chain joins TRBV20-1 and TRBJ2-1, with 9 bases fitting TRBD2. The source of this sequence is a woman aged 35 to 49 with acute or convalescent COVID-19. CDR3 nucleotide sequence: TGCAGTGCTAGTTTCTCGCGGGGGGGCACCTACAATGAGCAGTTCTTC. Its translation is CSASFSRGGTYNEQFF.